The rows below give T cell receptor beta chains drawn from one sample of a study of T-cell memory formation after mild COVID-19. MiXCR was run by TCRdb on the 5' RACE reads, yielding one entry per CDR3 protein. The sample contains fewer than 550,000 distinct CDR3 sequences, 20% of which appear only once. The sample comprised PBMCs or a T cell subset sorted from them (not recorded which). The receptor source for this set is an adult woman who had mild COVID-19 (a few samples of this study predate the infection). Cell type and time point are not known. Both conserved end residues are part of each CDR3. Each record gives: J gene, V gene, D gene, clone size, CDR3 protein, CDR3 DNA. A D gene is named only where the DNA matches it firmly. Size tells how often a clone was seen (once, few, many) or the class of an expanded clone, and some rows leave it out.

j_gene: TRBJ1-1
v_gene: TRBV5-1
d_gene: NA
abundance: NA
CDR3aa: CASSGSGTNTEAFF
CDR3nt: TGCGCCAGCAGCGGATCCGGGACGAACACTGAAGCTTTCTTT

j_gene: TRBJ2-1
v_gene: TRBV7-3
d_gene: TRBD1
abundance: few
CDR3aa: CASSEQGGHEQFF
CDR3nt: TGTGCCAGCAGCGAACAGGGGGGTCATGAGCAGTTCTTC

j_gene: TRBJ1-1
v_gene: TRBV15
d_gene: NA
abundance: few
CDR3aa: CATSRDSNSNTEAFF
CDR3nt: TGTGCCACCAGCAGAGATTCGAACAGTAACACTGAAGCTTTCTTT

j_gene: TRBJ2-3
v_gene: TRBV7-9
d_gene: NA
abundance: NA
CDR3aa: CASSLRPAALTDTQYF
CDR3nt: TGTGCCAGCAGCCTAAGACCAGCCGCCCTCACAGATACGCAGTATTTT

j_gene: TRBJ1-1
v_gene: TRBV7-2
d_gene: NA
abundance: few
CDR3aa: CASRLAGTNTEAFF
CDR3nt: TGTGCCAGCAGGCTTGCCGGGACTAACACTGAAGCTTTCTTT

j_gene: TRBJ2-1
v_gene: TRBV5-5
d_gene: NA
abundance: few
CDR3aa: CASSLEGGLIYNEQFF
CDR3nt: TGTGCCAGCAGCTTGGAGGGGGGACTAATCTACAATGAGCAGTTCTTC

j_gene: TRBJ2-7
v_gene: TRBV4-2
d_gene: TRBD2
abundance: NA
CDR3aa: CASSRKLAEGSYEQYF
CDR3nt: TGTGCCAGCAGCCGGAAACTAGCGGAGGGGTCCTACGAGCAGTACTTC

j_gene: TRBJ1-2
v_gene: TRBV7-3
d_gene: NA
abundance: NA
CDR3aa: CASSFQGFYGYTF
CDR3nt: TGTGCCAGCAGTTTTCAGGGCTTCTATGGCTACACCTTC

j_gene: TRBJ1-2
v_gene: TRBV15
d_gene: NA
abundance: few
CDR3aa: CATASSDWVYGYTF
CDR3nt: TGTGCCACCGCAAGTAGCGATTGGGTCTATGGCTACACCTTC

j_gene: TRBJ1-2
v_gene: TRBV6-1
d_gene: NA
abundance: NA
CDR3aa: CASSVPGQNHGYTF
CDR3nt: TGTGCCAGCAGTGTTCCGGGCCAGAACCATGGCTACACCTTC

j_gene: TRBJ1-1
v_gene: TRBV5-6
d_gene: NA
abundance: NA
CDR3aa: CASSPGVYEGTEAFF
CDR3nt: TGTGCCAGCAGCCCGGGGGTGTATGAAGGCACTGAAGCTTTCTTT

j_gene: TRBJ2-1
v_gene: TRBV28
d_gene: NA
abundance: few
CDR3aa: CASSLPEPNEQFF
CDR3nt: TGTGCCAGCAGTTTACCCGAGCCTAATGAGCAGTTCTTC

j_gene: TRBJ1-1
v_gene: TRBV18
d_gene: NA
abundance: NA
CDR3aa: CASSPDQGMITEAFF
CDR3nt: TGTGCCAGCTCACCAGATCAGGGAATGATCACTGAAGCTTTCTTT

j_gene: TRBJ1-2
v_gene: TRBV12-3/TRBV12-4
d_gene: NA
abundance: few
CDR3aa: CASSLAALYGYTF
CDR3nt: TGTGCCAGCAGTTTAGCGGCCCTGTATGGCTACACCTTC

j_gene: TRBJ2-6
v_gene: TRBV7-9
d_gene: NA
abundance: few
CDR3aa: CASSLSTRTAGANVLTF
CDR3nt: TGTGCCAGCAGCTTAAGTACACGGACAGCTGGGGCCAACGTCCTGACTTTC